The 9 T cell receptor beta chains listed next were all sequenced from one sample in a study of human thymus T cells. Sequencing used immunoSEQ multiplex PCR; TCRdb keeps in-frame clones, though not all of them. This table holds approximately 49,000 clones, more than 85% found once. Sequencing was done on a sample of blood. All receptors come from a girl less than two years old with a congenital heart defect but otherwise immunologically healthy.

This chain uses TRBV5-6 with TRBJ2-7; D is undetermined. Germline CDR1 SGHDT, CDR2 YYEEEE. The CDR3 extends over 13 amino acids. The V and J ends lost 2 bases and 4 bases respectively, with 10 bases between them. CDR3 loop: CASSFGEPYEQYF. Written as DNA, the CDR3 is TGTGCCAGCAGCTTCGGAGAACCTTACGAGCAGTACTTC. Combining the CDR3 with reference TRBV5-6 and TRBJ2-7 gives the whole variable domain DAGVTQSPTHLIKTRGQQVTLRCSPKSGHDTVSWYQQALGQGPQFIFQYYEEEERQRGNFPDRFSGHQFPNYSSELNVNALLLGDSALYLCASSFGEPYEQYFGPGTRLTVT.

V and J are TRBV7-9 and TRBJ1-3; D remains unclear. Germline-derived CDR1 and CDR2 are SEHNR and FQNEAQ (reference sequence). V shed 1 base and J shed 7 bases, with 11 bases lying between them. The CDR3 runs 14 residues. CDR3 bases: TGTGCCAGCAGCTTAGGGGGTCCCGGCAACACCATATATTTT. Residues: CASSLGGPGNTIYF.

The chain recombines TRBV13 with TRBJ2-1; weak D call: TRBD2 (5 bases). Germline CDR1 PRHDT, CDR2 FYEKMQ (reference sequence). V lost 5 bases and J lost 1, with 9 bases in between. The CDR3 extends over 14 amino acids. The CDR3 protein is CASSTRGSYNEQFF. Here the CDR3 DNA reads TGTGCCAGCAGCACCAGAGGGTCCTACAATGAGCAGTTCTTC.

The rearrangement uses TRBV7-2 and TRBJ2-7, with D perhaps matching TRBD1 (5 bases). Trimming stripped 6 bases from V and 6 bases from J, with 18 bases between. There are 14 residues in the CDR3. Germline values: CDR1 SGHTA, CDR2 FQGNSA. The CDR3 spells CASRGQGSRSEQYF. In DNA form, the CDR3 reads TGTGCCAGCAGGGGGCAGGGATCCAGGTCCGAGCAGTACTTC.

The rearrangement links TRBV6-5 to TRBJ2-3; D possibly corresponds to TRBD2 (5 bases). V dropped 9 bases and J dropped 3 bases, with 10 bases sitting between them. CDR3 length equals 12 residues. Per germline, CDR1 MNHEY and CDR2 SVGAGI. CDR3 residues: CARRRLTDTQYF. Here the CDR3 DNA reads TGTGCCAGAAGGAGGCTGACAGATACGCAGTATTTT.

V usage is TRBV2 and J usage is TRBJ2-2, with D hard to call. CDR3 length equals 13 residues. From germline, CDR1 is SNHLY and CDR2 FYNNEI. V was pared by 8 bases and J by 1 base, with 8 bases between. The CDR3 nucleotides read TGTGCCAGCTGCCCTAAGAACACCGGGGAGCTGTTTTTT. Protein: CASCPKNTGELFF.

J is TRBJ2-1 and V is TRBV15, with unresolved D. Germline V gives CDR1 LNHNV, CDR2 YYDKDF (reference sequence). V lost 3 bases and J 4 bases, leaving 10 bases between the germline ends. This CDR3 region has 14 residues. Here the CDR3 DNA reads TGTGCCACCAGCAGTGGAATAGGTTACAATGAGCAGTTCTTC. This codes for CATSSGIGYNEQFF.

This chain connects TRBV28 to TRBJ1-2; 11 bases map to TRBD1. This CDR3 is 17 amino acids long. V gave up 5 bases and J gave up 5 bases; unmatched junction bases: 13. Germline-derived CDR1 and CDR2 are MDHEN and SYDVKM. CDR3 sequence reads: CASSLVRMGQGGYGYTF. DNA of the CDR3: TGTGCCAGCAGTCTTGTCCGAATGGGACAGGGGGGGTATGGCTACACCTTC.

J is TRBJ2-2 and V is TRBV4-2, with D unresolved. Trimming took 4 bases from V and 3 from J, leaving 15 bases between them. The CDR3 is 16 residues long. Germline V gene lookup returns CDR1 LGHNA and CDR2 YNFKEQ. In DNA, the CDR3 is TGTGCCAGCAGCCCCCTGGCAATAGCTGACACCGGGGAGCTGTTTTTT. Translating gives CASSPLAIADTGELFF.